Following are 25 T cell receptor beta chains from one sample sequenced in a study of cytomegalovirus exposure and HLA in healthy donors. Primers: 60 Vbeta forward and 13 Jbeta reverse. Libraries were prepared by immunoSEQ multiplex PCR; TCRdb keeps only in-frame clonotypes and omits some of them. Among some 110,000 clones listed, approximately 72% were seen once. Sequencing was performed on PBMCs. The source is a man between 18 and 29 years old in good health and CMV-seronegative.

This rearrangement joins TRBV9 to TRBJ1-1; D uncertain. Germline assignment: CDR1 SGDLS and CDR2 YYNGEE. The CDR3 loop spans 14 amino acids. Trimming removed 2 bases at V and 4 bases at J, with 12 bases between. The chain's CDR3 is CASSVTPGSTEAFF. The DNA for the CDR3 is TGTGCCAGCAGCGTCACCCCCGGGAGCACTGAAGCTTTCTTT.

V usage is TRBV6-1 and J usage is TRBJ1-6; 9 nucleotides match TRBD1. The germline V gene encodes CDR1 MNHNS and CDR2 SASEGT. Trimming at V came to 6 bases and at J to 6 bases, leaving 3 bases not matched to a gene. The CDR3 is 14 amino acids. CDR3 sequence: CASRTGGINSPLHF. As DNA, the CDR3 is TGTGCCAGCAGGACAGGGGGAATTAATTCACCCCTCCACTTT.

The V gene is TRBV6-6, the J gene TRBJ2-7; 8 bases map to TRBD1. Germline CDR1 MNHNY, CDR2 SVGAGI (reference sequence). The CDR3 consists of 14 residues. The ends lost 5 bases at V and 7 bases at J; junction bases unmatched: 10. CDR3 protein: CASSPRTGRIEQYF. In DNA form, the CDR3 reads TGTGCCAGCAGTCCTAGGACAGGGAGGATAGAGCAGTACTTC.

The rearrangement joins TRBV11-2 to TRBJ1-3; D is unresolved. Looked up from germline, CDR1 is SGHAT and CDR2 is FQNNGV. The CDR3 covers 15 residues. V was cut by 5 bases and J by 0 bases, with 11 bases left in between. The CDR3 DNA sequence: TGTGCCAGCAGCCCCCAATCTAGCTCTGGAAACACCATATATTTT. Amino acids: CASSPQSSSGNTIYF.

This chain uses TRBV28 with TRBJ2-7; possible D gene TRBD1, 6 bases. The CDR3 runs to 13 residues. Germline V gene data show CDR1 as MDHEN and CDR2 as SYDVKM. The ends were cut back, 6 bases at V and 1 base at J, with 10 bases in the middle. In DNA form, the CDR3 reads TGTGCCAGCAGAGCACAGGGATCCTACGAGCAGTACTTC. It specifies CASRAQGSYEQYF.

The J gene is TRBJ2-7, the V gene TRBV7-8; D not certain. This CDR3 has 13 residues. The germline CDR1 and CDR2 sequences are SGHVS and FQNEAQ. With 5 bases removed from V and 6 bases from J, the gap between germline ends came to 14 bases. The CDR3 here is CASSPPDSGEQYF. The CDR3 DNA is TGTGCCAGCAGCCCACCAGACTCTGGCGAGCAGTACTTC.

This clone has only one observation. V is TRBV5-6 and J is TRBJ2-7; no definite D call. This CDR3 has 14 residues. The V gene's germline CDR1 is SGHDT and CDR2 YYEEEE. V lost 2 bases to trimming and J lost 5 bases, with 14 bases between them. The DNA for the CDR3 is TGTGCCAGCAGCTTCGACTGGCTCTCTGACGAGCAGTACTTC. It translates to CASSFDWLSDEQYF. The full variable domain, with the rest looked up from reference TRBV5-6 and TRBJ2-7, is DAGVTQSPTHLIKTRGQQVTLRCSPKSGHDTVSWYQQALGQGPQFIFQYYEEEERQRGNFPDRFSGHQFPNYSSELNVNALLLGDSALYLCASSFDWLSDEQYFGPGTRLTVT.

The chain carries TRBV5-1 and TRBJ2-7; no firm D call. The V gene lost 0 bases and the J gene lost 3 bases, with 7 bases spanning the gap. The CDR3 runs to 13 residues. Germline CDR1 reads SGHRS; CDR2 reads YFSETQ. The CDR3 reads CASSLDLNYEQYF. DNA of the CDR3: TGCGCCAGCAGCTTGGACCTAAACTACGAGCAGTACTTC.

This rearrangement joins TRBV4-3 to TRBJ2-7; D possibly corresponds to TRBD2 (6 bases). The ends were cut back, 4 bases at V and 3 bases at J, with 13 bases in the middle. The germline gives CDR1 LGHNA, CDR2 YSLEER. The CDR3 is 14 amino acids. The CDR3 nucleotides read TGCGCCAGCAGCCCCGGGACTGGAGGCTACGAGCAGTACTTC. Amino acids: CASSPGTGGYEQYF.

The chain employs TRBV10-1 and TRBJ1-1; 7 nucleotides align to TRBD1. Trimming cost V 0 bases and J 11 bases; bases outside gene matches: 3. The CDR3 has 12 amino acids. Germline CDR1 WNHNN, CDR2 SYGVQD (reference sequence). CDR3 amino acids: CASSESEGAAFF. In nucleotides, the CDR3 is TGCGCCAGCAGTGAGTCGGAGGGGGCGGCTTTCTTT.

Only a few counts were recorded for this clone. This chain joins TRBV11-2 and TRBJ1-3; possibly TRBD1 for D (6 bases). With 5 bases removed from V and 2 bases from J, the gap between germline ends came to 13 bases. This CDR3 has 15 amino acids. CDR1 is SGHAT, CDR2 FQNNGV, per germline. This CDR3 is CASSRVRTAGNTIYF. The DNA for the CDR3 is TGTGCCAGCAGCCGAGTTCGGACAGCTGGAAACACCATATATTTT.

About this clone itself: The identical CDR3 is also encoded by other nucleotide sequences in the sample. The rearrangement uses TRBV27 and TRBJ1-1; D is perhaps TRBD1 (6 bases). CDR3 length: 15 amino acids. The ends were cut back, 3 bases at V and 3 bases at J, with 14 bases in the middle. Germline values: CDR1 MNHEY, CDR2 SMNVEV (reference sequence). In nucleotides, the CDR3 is TGTGCCAGCAGTTTTAGGGGCAGGGGAGACACTGAAGCTTTCTTT. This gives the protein CASSFRGRGDTEAFF.

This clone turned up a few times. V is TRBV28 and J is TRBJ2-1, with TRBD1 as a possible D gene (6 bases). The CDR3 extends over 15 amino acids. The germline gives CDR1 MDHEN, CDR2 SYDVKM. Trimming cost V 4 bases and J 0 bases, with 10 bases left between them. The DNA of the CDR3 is TGTGCCAGCAGTTCCGGGACATTCTCCTACAATGAGCAGTTCTTC. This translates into CASSSGTFSYNEQFF.

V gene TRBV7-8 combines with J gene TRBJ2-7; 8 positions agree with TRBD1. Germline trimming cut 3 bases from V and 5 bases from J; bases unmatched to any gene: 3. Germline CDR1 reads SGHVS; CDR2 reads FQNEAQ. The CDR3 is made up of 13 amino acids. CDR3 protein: CASSFRTGNEQYF. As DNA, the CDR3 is TGTGCCAGCAGCTTTCGGACAGGGAACGAGCAGTACTTC.

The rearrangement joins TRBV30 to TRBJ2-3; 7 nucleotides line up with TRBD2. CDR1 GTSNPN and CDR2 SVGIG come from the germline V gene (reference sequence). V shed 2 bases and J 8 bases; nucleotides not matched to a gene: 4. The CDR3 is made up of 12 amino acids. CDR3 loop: CAWSTSAFTQYF. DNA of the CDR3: TGTGCCTGGAGTACTAGCGCGTTTACGCAGTATTTT.

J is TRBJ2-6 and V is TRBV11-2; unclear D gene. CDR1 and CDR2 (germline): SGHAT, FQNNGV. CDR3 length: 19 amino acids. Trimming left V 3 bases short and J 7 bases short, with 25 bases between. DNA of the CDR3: TGTGCCAGCAGCTTTCGTGGTTTTGATCCGGAGAACCCAGCCAACGTCCTGACTTTC. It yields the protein CASSFRGFDPENPANVLTF.

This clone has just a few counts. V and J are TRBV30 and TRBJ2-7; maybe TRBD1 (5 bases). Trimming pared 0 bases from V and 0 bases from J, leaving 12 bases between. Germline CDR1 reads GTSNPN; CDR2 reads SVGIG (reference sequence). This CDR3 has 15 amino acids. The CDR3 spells CAWSVDDRYSYEQYF. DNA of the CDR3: TGTGCCTGGAGTGTAGATGACAGATACTCCTACGAGCAGTACTTC.

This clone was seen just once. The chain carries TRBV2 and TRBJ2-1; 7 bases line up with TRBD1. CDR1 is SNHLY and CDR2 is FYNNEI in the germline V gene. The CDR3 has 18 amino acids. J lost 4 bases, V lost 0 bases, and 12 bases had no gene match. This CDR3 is CASSEAGEGQALYNEQFF. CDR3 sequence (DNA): TGTGCCAGCAGTGAAGCGGGTGAAGGACAGGCACTATACAATGAGCAGTTCTTC. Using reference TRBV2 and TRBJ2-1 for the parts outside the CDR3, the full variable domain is EPEVTQTPSHQVTQMGQEVILRCVPISNHLYFYWYRQILGQKVEFLVSFYNNEISEKSEIFDDQFSVERPDGSNFTLKIRSTKLEDSAMYFCASSEAGEGQALYNEQFFGPGTRLTVL.

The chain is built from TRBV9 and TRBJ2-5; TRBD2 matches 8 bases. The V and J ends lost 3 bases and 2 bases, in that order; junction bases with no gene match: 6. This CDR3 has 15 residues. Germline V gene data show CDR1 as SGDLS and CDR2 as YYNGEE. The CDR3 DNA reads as TGTGCCAGCAGCGCTTTAGCGGGGTTGCAAGAGACCCAGTACTTC. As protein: CASSALAGLQETQYF.

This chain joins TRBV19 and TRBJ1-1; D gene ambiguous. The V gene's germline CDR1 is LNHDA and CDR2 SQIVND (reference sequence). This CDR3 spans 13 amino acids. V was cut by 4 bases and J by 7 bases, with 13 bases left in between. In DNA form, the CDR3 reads TGTGCCAGTAGTACTGGACGGAGGAATGAAGCTTTCTTT. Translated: CASSTGRRNEAFF.

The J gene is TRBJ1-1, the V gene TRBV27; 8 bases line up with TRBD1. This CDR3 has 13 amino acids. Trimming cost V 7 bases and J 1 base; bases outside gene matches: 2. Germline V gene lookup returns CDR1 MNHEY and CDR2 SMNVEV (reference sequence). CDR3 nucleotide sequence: TGTGCCAGCACCGGACAGGGGAACACTGAAGCTTTCTTT. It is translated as CASTGQGNTEAFF.

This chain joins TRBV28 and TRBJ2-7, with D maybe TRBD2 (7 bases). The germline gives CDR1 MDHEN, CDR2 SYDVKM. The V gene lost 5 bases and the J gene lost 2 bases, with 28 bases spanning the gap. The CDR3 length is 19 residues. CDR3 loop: CASSRPGRGTGTNTYEQYF. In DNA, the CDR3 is TGTGCCAGCAGTCGGCCGGGGAGGGGAACAGGGACCAATACCTACGAGCAGTACTTC.

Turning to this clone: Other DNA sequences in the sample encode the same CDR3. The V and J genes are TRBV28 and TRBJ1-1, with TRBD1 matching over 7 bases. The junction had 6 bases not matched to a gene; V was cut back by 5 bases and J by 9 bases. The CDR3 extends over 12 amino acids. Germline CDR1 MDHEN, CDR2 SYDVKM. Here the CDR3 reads CASSEGARKAFF. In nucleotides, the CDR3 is TGTGCCAGCAGTGAGGGGGCTAGGAAAGCTTTCTTT. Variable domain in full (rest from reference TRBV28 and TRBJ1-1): DVKVTQSSRYLVKRTGEKVFLECVQDMDHENMFWYRQDPGLGLRLIYFSYDVKMKEKGDIPEGYSVSREKKERFSLILESASTNQTSMYLCASSEGARKAFFGQGTRLTVV.

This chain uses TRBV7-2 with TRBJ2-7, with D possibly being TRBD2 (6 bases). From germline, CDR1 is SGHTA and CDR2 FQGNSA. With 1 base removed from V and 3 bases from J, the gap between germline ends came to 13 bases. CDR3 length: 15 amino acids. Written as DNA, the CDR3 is TGTGCCAGCAGCTTAGTTCGTGGGGGGAACTACGAGCAGTACTTC. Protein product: CASSLVRGGNYEQYF.

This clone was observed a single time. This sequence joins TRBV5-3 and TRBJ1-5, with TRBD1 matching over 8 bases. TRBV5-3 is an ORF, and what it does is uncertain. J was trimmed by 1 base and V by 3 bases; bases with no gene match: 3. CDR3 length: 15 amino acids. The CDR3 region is CARSSWDRSNQPQHF. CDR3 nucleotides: TGTGCCAGAAGCTCCTGGGACAGGAGCAATCAGCCCCAGCATTTT.